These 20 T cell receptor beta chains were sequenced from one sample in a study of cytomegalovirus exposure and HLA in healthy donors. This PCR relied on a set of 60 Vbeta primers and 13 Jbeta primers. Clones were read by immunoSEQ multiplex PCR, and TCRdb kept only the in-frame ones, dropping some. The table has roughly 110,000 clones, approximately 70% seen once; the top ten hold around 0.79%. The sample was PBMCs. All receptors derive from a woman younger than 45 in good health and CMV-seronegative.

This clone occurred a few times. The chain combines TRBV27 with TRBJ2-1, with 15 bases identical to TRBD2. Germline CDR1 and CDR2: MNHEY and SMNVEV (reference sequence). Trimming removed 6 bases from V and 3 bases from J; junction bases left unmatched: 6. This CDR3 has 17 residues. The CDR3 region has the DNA TGTGCCAGCAGGGGACTAGCGGGGGGAAAATTCTACAATGAGCAGTTCTTC. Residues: CASRGLAGGKFYNEQFF.

The DNA of the CDR3 is TGTGCCAGCAGCCGCTATGGTGGCACTGAAGCTTTCTTT. Encoded protein: CASSRYGGTEAFF. The V and J genes are TRBV11-3 and TRBJ1-1, with D unclear. V gave up 5 bases and J gave up 4 bases, with 11 bases separating them. The CDR3 covers 13 residues. The germline V gene has CDR1 SGHNT and CDR2 YENEEA. The variable domain in full, completed from reference TRBV11-3 and TRBJ1-1, reads EAGVVQSPRYKIIEKKQPVAFWCNPISGHNTLYWYLQNLGQGPELLIRYENEEAVDDSQLPKDRFSAERLKGVDSTLKIQPAELGDSAVYLCASSRYGGTEAFFGQGTRLTVV.

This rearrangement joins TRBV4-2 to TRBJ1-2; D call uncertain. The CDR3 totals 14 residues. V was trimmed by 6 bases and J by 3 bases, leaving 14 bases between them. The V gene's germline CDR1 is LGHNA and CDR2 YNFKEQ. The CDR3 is CASSRAPEDYGYTF. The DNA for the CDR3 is TGTGCCAGCAGTCGAGCACCAGAGGACTATGGCTACACCTTC.

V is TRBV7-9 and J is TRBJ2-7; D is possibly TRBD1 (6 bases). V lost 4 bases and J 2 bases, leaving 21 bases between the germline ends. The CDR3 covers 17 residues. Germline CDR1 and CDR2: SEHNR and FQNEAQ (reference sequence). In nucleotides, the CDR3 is TGTGCCAGCAGCTCCACCCTGTCGGCAGGGGCAGCCTACGAGCAGTACTTC. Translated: CASSSTLSAGAAYEQYF.

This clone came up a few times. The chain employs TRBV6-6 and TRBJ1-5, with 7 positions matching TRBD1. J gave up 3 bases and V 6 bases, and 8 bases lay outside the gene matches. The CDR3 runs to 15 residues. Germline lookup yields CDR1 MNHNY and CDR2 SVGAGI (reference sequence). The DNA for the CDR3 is TGTGCCAGCAGCCAGAGGACAGGAGTCAATCAGCCCCAGCATTTT. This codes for CASSQRTGVNQPQHF.

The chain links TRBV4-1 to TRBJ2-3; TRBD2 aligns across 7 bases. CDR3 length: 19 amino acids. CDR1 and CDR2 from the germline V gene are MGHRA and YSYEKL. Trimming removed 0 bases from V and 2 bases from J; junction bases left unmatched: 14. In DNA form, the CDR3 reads TGCGCCAGCAGCCAAGATCCTAGCGGCACCCGAGGGGCCACAGATACGCAGTATTTT. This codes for CASSQDPSGTRGATDTQYF.

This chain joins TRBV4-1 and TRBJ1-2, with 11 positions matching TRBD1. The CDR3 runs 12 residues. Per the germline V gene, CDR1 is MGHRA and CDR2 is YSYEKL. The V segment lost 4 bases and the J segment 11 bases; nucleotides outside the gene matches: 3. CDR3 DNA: TGCGCCAGCAGCCTCGGGACAGGGGGGTACACCTTC. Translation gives CASSLGTGGYTF.

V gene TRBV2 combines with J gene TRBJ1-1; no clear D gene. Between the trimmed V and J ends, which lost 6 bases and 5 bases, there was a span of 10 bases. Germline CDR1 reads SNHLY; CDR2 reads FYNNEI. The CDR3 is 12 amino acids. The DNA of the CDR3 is TGTGCCAGCAGCGCACAGCTAACTGAAGCTTTCTTT. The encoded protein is CASSAQLTEAFF.

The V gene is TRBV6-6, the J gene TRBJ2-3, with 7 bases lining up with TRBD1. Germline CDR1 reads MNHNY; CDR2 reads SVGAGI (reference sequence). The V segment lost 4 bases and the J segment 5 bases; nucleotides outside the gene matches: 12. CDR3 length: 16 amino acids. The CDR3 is CASSWSRDSPEDTQYF. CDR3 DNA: TGTGCCAGCAGTTGGTCCCGGGACAGTCCTGAAGATACGCAGTATTTT.

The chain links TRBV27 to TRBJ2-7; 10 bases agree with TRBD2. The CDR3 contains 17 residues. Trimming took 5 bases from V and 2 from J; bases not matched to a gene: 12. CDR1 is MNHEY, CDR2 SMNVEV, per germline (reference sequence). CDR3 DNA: TGTGCCAGCAGTCCTTTGGTAGCGGGGGGTGCGACCTACGAGCAGTACTTC. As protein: CASSPLVAGGATYEQYF.

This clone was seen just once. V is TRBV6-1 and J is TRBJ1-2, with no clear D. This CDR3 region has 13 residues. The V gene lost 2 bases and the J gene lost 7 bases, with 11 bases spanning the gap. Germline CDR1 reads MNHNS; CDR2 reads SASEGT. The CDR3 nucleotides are TGTGCCAGCAGTGAACCAGGAATTAGTGGCTACACCTTC. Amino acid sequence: CASSEPGISGYTF.

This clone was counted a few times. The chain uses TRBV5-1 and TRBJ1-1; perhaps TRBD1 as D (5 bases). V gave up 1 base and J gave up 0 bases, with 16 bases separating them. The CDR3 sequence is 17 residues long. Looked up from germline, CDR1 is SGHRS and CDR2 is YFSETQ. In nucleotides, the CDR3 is TGCGCCAGCAGCTTGCTCGGGGGATTAAGTATGAACACTGAAGCTTTCTTT. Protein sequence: CASSLLGGLSMNTEAFF. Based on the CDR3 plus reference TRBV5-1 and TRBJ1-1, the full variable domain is KAGVTQTPRYLIKTRGQQVTLSCSPISGHRSVSWYQQTPGQGLQFLFEYFSETQRNKGNFPGRFSGRQFSNSRSEMNVSTLELGDSALYLCASSLLGGLSMNTEAFFGQGTRLTVV.

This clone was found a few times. This CDR3 reads CASSLAGEGETQYF. Here the CDR3 DNA reads TGCGCCAGCAGCTTGGCAGGGGAGGGAGAGACCCAGTACTTC. This rearrangement joins TRBV5-1 to TRBJ2-5, with a tentative D call TRBD2 (7 bases). The CDR3 runs to 14 residues. V was cut by 0 bases and J by 4 bases, with 10 bases left in between. Germline V lookup: CDR1 SGHRS, CDR2 YFSETQ.

The CDR3, as DNA: TGCAGCGTCTCCGGGACAGACTCTCTAAACAATGAGCAGTTCTTC. This sequence encodes CSVSGTDSLNNEQFF. The chain employs TRBV29-1 and TRBJ2-1, with 7 bases fitting TRBD1. With V trimmed by 6 bases and J by 5 bases, 13 bases remained unmatched. The CDR3 has 15 amino acids. From germline, CDR1 is SQVTM and CDR2 ANQGSEA.

The CDR3 loop reads CASSDRKNQPQHF. CDR3 coding DNA: TGCGCCAGCAGCGACAGGAAGAATCAGCCCCAGCATTTT. This chain uses TRBV5-1 with TRBJ1-5, with a possible D match to TRBD1 (6 bases). Germline V gene lookup returns CDR1 SGHRS and CDR2 YFSETQ. V shed 4 bases and J shed 4 bases, with 9 bases lying between them. The CDR3 spans 13 residues.

CDR3 protein: CAWSATGNTEAFF. For the CDR3, the DNA is TGTGCCTGGAGTGCGACAGGGAACACTGAAGCTTTCTTT. The J gene is TRBJ1-1, the V gene TRBV30; tentative D call: TRBD1 (6 bases). Germline V gene data show CDR1 as GTSNPN and CDR2 as SVGIG (reference sequence). The CDR3 is 13 residues long. Deletions cut 1 base from V and 1 base from J, with 7 bases between.

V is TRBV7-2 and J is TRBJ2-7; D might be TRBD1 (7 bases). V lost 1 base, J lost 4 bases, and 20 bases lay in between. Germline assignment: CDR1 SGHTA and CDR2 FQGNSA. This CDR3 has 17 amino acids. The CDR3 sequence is CASSLEGGSTGLYEQYF. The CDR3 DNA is TGTGCCAGCAGCTTAGAGGGGGGTTCGACAGGGCTATACGAGCAGTACTTC.

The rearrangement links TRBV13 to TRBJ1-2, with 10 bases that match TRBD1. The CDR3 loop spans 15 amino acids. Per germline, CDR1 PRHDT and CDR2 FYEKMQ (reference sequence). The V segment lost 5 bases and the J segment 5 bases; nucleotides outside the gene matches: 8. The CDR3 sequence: CASSQTGTGEYGYTF. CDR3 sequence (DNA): TGTGCCAGCAGCCAAACCGGGACAGGGGAATATGGCTACACCTTC.

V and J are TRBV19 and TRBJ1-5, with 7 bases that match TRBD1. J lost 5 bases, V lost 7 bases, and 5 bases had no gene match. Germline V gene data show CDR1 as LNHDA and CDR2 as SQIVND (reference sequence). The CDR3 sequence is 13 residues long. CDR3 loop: CASTDRSDQPQHF. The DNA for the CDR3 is TGTGCCAGTACGGACAGGTCCGATCAGCCCCAGCATTTT.

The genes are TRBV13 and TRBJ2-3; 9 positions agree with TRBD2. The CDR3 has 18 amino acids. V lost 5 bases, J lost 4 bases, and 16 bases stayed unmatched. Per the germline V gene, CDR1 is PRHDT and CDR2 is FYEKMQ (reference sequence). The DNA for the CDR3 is TGTGCCAGCAGCGCCGGAGTAGCGGGGGATGCTGGGGCAGATACGCAGTATTTT. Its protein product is CASSAGVAGDAGADTQYF.